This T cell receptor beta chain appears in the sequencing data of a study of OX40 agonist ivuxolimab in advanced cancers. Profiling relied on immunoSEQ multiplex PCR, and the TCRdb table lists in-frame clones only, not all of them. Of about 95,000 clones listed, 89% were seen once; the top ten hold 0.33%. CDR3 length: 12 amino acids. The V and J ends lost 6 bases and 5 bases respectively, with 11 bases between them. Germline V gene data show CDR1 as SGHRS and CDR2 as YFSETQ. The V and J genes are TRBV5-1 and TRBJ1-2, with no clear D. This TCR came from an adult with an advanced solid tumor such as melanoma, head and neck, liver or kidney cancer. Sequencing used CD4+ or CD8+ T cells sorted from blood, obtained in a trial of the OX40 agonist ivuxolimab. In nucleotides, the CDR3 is TGCGCCAGCAATGGGGATGGGTATGGCTACACCTTC. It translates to CASNGDGYGYTF.